A selection of T cell receptor beta chains follows, all from one sample in a study of siplizumab effects on memory and regulatory T cells. The data were produced by immunoSEQ multiplex PCR, yet TCRdb's version contains in-frame clones alone and is incomplete. The sample includes about 120,000 clones, just under 95% of them seen just once. The sample comprised non-Treg CD4+ T cells sorted from blood. The receptors come from a human donor in good health. CDR3s include the opening cysteine and the closing phenylalanine or tryptophan. The order of the fields is CDR3 DNA, CDR3 protein, D gene, V gene, J gene, clone size. A D gene is named only where the DNA matches it firmly. Expanded clones are given a class, and other clones once, few, many or no size at all.

TGTGCCAGCAGTTACTCAGCAGGGTGGGTGAACACTGAAGCTTTCTTT,CASSYSAGWVNTEAFF,NA,TRBV6-5,TRBJ1-1,once
TGTGCCAGCTCAACTACTAGCGGGGGGACCTACGAGCAGTACTTC,CASSTTSGGTYEQYF,TRBD2,TRBV18,TRBJ2-7,once
TGTGCCAGCAGGCCGGGACTCGTACAAGAGACCCAGTACTTC,CASRPGLVQETQYF,NA,TRBV9,TRBJ2-5,NA
TGTGCCAGCAGCTTGACTAGCGGGGGCAATGAGCAGTTCTTC,CASSLTSGGNEQFF,TRBD2,TRBV7-3,TRBJ2-1,NA
TGTGCCACCAGCAGAGCCCAGGAAGGCGCTCTCGGGACCCAGTACTTC,CATSRAQEGALGTQYF,NA,TRBV15,TRBJ2-5,NA
TGTGCCAGCAGTGATGACACCAGCGGGAGCTCCTACGAGCAGTACTTC,CASSDDTSGSSYEQYF,TRBD2,TRBV25-1,TRBJ2-7,NA
TGTGCCAGCAGCCCAAAGCTAGCGGGGGGGCCCGAGACCCAGTACTTC,CASSPKLAGGPETQYF,TRBD2,TRBV7-3,TRBJ2-5,NA
TGTGCCAGCTCACCTCGACAGGGGGCGACCTACGAGCAGTACTTC,CASSPRQGATYEQYF,TRBD1,TRBV18,TRBJ2-7,NA
TGTGCCAGCAGCTTAGATCAGGGAACAAATGAAAAACTGTTTTTT,CASSLDQGTNEKLFF,NA,TRBV11-2,TRBJ1-4,NA
TGTGCCAGCAGTTGGACAGGAGCTAACTATGGCTACACCTTC,CASSWTGANYGYTF,TRBD1,TRBV6-1,TRBJ1-2,NA
TGTGCCAGCAGTTTGGCAGGGCGTGCTTTCTTT,CASSLAGRAFF,NA,TRBV28,TRBJ1-1,NA
TGTGCCAGCAGTTTATTAGGACAGGGGGCATCGAGGGAGCAGTACTTC,CASSLLGQGASREQYF,TRBD1,TRBV27,TRBJ2-7,NA
TGTGCCAGCAGCTTAGGTGGGCTAGCGGCTTCCAAAAACATTCAGTACTTC,CASSLGGLAASKNIQYF,TRBD2,TRBV7-2,TRBJ2-4,NA
TGTGCCAGCAGAGTTGAGACCCAGTACTTC,CASRVETQYF,NA,TRBV6-1,TRBJ2-5,NA
TGTGCCAGCAGCCCACCCGACTCTAGAGGGACCCAGTACTTC,CASSPPDSRGTQYF,NA,TRBV7-2,TRBJ2-5,once
TGTGCCAGCAGCTCCTCCGGGACTGGCGAGACCCAGTACTTC,CASSSSGTGETQYF,NA,TRBV5-4,TRBJ2-5,NA
TGTGCCAGTAGAACCCACGCCTCGGGGGAGAATGAAAAACTGTTTTTT,CASRTHASGENEKLFF,NA,TRBV19,TRBJ1-4,NA
TGTGCCAGCAGTTTATCACAGGGTGGGAATTCACCCCTCCACTTT,CASSLSQGGNSPLHF,NA,TRBV28,TRBJ1-6,NA
TGTGCCAGCAGCCATTTGCTGTTCCGGGACAGTGATACCTACGAGCAGTACTTC,CASSHLLFRDSDTYEQYF,NA,TRBV21-1,TRBJ2-7,NA
TGTGCCAGCAGTGTTTACAATGAGCAGTTCTTC,CASSVYNEQFF,NA,TRBV6-1,TRBJ2-1,NA
TGTGCCAGCAGCTTAGCCGGGACTAGCGGCTACGAGCAGTACTTC,CASSLAGTSGYEQYF,TRBD2,TRBV5-4,TRBJ2-7,NA
TGTGCCAGTAGCCCTACAGGCTCTGGGGCCAACGTCCTGACTTTC,CASSPTGSGANVLTF,NA,TRBV19,TRBJ2-6,NA
TGTGCCAGCAGCTTTACTAGCGGGGTCGTAGAGACCCAGTACTTC,CASSFTSGVVETQYF,TRBD2,TRBV7-6,TRBJ2-5,NA
TGTGCCAGCAGCGGGGACAGCTCGAACACCGGGGAGCTGTTTTTT,CASSGDSSNTGELFF,TRBD1,TRBV7-3,TRBJ2-2,few
TGCGCCAGCAGCTTGGGGACGGGCGGAAACACCATATATTTT,CASSLGTGGNTIYF,NA,TRBV5-1,TRBJ1-3,NA
TGTGCCAGCAGCGTAGACGTAGCTGGGGACTATGGCTACACCTTC,CASSVDVAGDYGYTF,NA,TRBV9,TRBJ1-2,few
TGCGCCACTTGGCGAGAGACCCAGTACTTC,CATWRETQYF,NA,TRBV4-3,TRBJ2-5,NA
TGTGCCAGCAGTAACCTAGCGGGCTCCGAGCAGTACTTC,CASSNLAGSEQYF,TRBD2,TRBV6-5,TRBJ2-7,NA
TGTGCCAGCAGTCGGACAGGTCAGCCCCAGCATTTT,CASSRTGQPQHF,TRBD1,TRBV2,TRBJ1-5,once
TGTGCCAGCAGCTCACCATTAGAGGGGGGACAGGGGTACAATGAGCAGTTCTTC,CASSSPLEGGQGYNEQFF,TRBD1,TRBV7-9,TRBJ2-1,NA
TGTGCCAGCAGCCCCCAGTCCGACGGCGAGCAGTACTTC,CASSPQSDGEQYF,NA,TRBV7-6,TRBJ2-7,NA
TGTGCCTGGAGCGTAGGGGGCTCCGGGGAGCTGTTTTTT,CAWSVGGSGELFF,TRBD1,TRBV30,TRBJ2-2,NA
TGTGCCAGCAGCGCGACCGGATCCTACGAGCAGTACTTC,CASSATGSYEQYF,NA,TRBV5-4,TRBJ2-7,once
TGTGCCAGCTCCATACAGCGGGGGAGCACAGATACGCAGTATTTT,CASSIQRGSTDTQYF,TRBD2,TRBV2,TRBJ2-3,NA
TGCAGTGGCAGTCCGGGAGAGACCCAGTACTTC,CSGSPGETQYF,NA,TRBV20-1,TRBJ2-5,NA
TGCGCCAGCAGCTTGACTGGCGGGGGGACCTACGAGCAGTACTTC,CASSLTGGGTYEQYF,TRBD2,TRBV5-1,TRBJ2-7,NA
TGTGCCAGCAGCTTAATCACTAGCGGGGGGGCCATCGGAGAGACCCAGTACTTC,CASSLITSGGAIGETQYF,TRBD2,TRBV7-2,TRBJ2-5,NA
TGTGCCAGCAGCTCCGGACAGGGGAGCACTGAAGCTTTCTTT,CASSSGQGSTEAFF,TRBD1,TRBV7-2,TRBJ1-1,NA
TGTGCCAGCAGTGAAGGGGTATTCAATCAGCCCCAGCATTTT,CASSEGVFNQPQHF,NA,TRBV6-1,TRBJ1-5,NA
TGTGCCTGGAGCGCGGACAGGCCTGGTGGCTACACCTTC,CAWSADRPGGYTF,TRBD1,TRBV30,TRBJ1-2,NA
TGTGCCAGCAGCTTAGTCCGGACCTTTGGCTACGAGCAGTACTTC,CASSLVRTFGYEQYF,NA,TRBV11-2,TRBJ2-7,NA
TGCGCCAGCAGTGAGTCGGGGACAGGGGATGGCTACACCTTC,CASSESGTGDGYTF,TRBD1,TRBV10-2,TRBJ1-2,NA
TGCGCCAGCAGCTTGGTTGATCGTGGAGGGGCCAACGTCCTGACTTTC,CASSLVDRGGANVLTF,NA,TRBV5-1,TRBJ2-6,NA
TGTGCCAGCAGCTTTACAGGGCTCACTGAAGCTTTCTTT,CASSFTGLTEAFF,NA,TRBV11-1,TRBJ1-1,NA
TGCGCCAGCAGCCAAGTTACTAGCGGGGGGGCGTCGGATACGCAGTATTTT,CASSQVTSGGASDTQYF,TRBD2,TRBV4-1,TRBJ2-3,NA
TGTGCCAGCAGCATCGAGCCTGGAGGTTATACTGAAGCTTTCTTT,CASSIEPGGYTEAFF,NA,TRBV7-9,TRBJ1-1,NA
TGTGCCTGGAATAACAGGGACACCGGGGAGCTGTTTTTT,CAWNNRDTGELFF,NA,TRBV30,TRBJ2-2,NA
TGTGCCAGCAGCTTGGCGAGCTCCTACAATGAGCAGTTCTTC,CASSLASSYNEQFF,NA,TRBV9,TRBJ2-1,once
TGTGCCATCAGCCCGGGTGGGGGACAGGGGGCATTTGGAACTAATGAAAAACTGTTTTTT,CAISPGGGQGAFGTNEKLFF,TRBD1,TRBV10-3,TRBJ1-4,NA
TGTGCCAGCAGTTCTTGGGGGGGACAGGGTAATGAAAAACTGTTTTTT,CASSSWGGQGNEKLFF,TRBD1,TRBV28,TRBJ1-4,NA
TGTGCCAGCAGCCCGACAGGGACTTACGAGCAGTACTTC,CASSPTGTYEQYF,NA,TRBV5-6,TRBJ2-7,NA
TGTGCCAGCAGCTTAGCCCCTGGGGGGCGCGAGCCCAATGAGCAGTTCTTC,CASSLAPGGREPNEQFF,NA,TRBV7-7,TRBJ2-1,NA
TGTGCCAGCAGTGGCAGGAGGACAGGCGAGCAGTACTTC,CASSGRRTGEQYF,TRBD1,TRBV6-5,TRBJ2-7,NA
TGTGCCAGCAGCTTAAACAGGGGGGGCTACACCTTC,CASSLNRGGYTF,TRBD1,TRBV13,TRBJ1-2,NA
TGTGCCAGCAGTTACGGGCAGGGTACGCAGTATTTT,CASSYGQGTQYF,NA,TRBV6-5,TRBJ2-3,NA